Below, 23 T cell receptor beta chains from the same sample are listed, as sequenced in a study of blood T cell repertoires in COVID-19. Only in-frame clones appear in the TCRdb table, and some are missing; sequencing was by immunoSEQ multiplex PCR. The sample shows about 280,000 clones, 70% to 90% of them seen only once. Source material: peripheral blood. The receptor set was obtained from a woman aged 25-40 years who had recovered from COVID-19.

The CDR3 loop reads CASSFPRDRGPIGYNEQFF. The CDR3 nucleotides are TGTGCCAGTAGTTTTCCCCGGGACAGGGGGCCTATCGGCTACAATGAGCAGTTCTTC. The chain couples TRBV19 to TRBJ2-1, with 12 bases identical to TRBD1. Per germline, CDR1 LNHDA and CDR2 SQIVND (reference sequence). With 5 bases clipped from V and 3 bases from J, the junction kept 14 bases outside the gene matches. This CDR3 has 19 residues. Full variable domain (rest looked up from reference TRBV19 and TRBJ2-1): DGGITQSPKYLFRKEGQNVTLSCEQNLNHDAMYWYRQDPGQGLRLIYYSQIVNDFQKGDIAEGYSVSREKKESFPLTVTSAQKNPTAFYLCASSFPRDRGPIGYNEQFFGPGTRLTVL.

The chain has TRBV28 and TRBJ1-3; the D is unclear. The CDR3 is made up of 12 amino acids. CDR1 is MDHEN, CDR2 SYDVKM, per germline. V gave up 2 bases and J gave up 8 bases, with 7 bases separating them. The CDR3 sequence: CASSLTRDTIYF. The CDR3 region has the DNA TGTGCCAGCAGTTTAACGCGGGACACCATATATTTT.

Comment on this clone: The junction differs from germline at one of its ends, possibly a read error. The chain uses TRBV7-7 and TRBJ1-1, with D perhaps matching TRBD1 (5 bases). Germline lookup yields CDR1 SSHAT and CDR2 FNYEAQ (reference sequence). The CDR3 extends over 16 amino acids. The CDR3 spells CASSPQRGGLNTEAFF. CDR3 DNA: TGTGCTAGCAGCCCTCAAAGGGGTGGGCTGAACACTGAAGCTTTCTTT.

V and J are TRBV2 and TRBJ2-1, with TRBD2 matching over 10 bases. Germline trimming cut 9 bases from V and 5 bases from J; bases unmatched to any gene: 4. CDR1 is SNHLY, CDR2 FYNNEI, per germline. This CDR3 spans 13 amino acids. The CDR3 is CARTSGINNEQFF. CDR3 sequence (DNA): TGTGCCAGAACTAGCGGGATTAACAATGAGCAGTTCTTC. Supplemented by reference TRBV2 and TRBJ2-1, the full variable domain reads EPEVTQTPSHQVTQMGQEVILRCVPISNHLYFYWYRQILGQKVEFLVSFYNNEISEKSEIFDDQFSVERPDGSNFTLKIRSTKLEDSAMYFCARTSGINNEQFFGPGTRLTVL.

The chain has TRBV3-1 (or the pseudogene TRBV3-2) and TRBJ1-2, with 7 bases matching TRBD1. Trimming at V came to 0 bases and at J to 2 bases, leaving 6 bases not matched to a gene. The CDR3 runs 16 residues. Germline CDR1 reads LGHDT; CDR2 reads YNNKEL (reference sequence). DNA for the CDR3: TGTGCCAGCAGCCAAGATGTCCCAGGGGGGAACTATGGCTACACCTTC. Amino acid sequence: CASSQDVPGGNYGYTF.

This rearrangement joins TRBV29-1 to TRBJ2-1; 12 positions match TRBD2. The length of the CDR3 is 17 residues. CDR1 is SQVTM, CDR2 ANQGSEA, per germline. The V gene end was trimmed by 3 bases and the J gene end by 5 bases; junction bases not matched to a gene: 11. The CDR3 bases are TGCAGCGTTGACCTTCTAGCGGGAGGGCGGATTCACAATGAGCAGTTCTTC. It is translated as CSVDLLAGGRIHNEQFF.

The chain has TRBV15 and TRBJ1-4; 7 positions agree with TRBD1. This CDR3 region has 15 residues. V lost 3 bases and J lost 3; bases outside the gene matches: 4. Germline CDR1 reads LNHNV; CDR2 reads YYDKDF (reference sequence). As DNA, the CDR3 is TGTGCCACCAGCAGGGCAGGGGGAGCTAATGAAAAACTGTTTTTT. Translating it yields CATSRAGGANEKLFF.

The genes are TRBV12-5 and TRBJ1-1; TRBD1 aligns across 10 bases. Per the germline V gene, CDR1 is LGHNT and CDR2 is FRNRAP. This CDR3 is 16 amino acids long. J lost 8 bases, V lost 6 bases, and 15 bases had no gene match. This chain's CDR3 is CASGTYGQGVLGEAFF. CDR3 sequence (DNA): TGTGCTAGTGGCACGTACGGACAGGGGGTTCTGGGGGAAGCTTTCTTT.

The gene calls are TRBV2 and TRBJ2-3; D not certain. The CDR3 loop spans 15 amino acids. V gave up 8 bases and J gave up 0 bases, with 15 bases separating them. Germline V gene lookup returns CDR1 SNHLY and CDR2 FYNNEI. The CDR3 reads CASSDGVISTDTQYF. The CDR3 DNA is TGTGCCAGCTCAGACGGAGTTATTAGCACAGATACGCAGTATTTT.

The rearrangement links TRBV30 to TRBJ2-1; unclear D gene. V was clipped by 7 bases and J by 9 bases, with 10 bases between them. The CDR3 loop spans 10 amino acids. Germline CDR1 and CDR2: GTSNPN and SVGIG (reference sequence). DNA of the CDR3: TGTGCCTCTCCAGGTATTGAGCAGTTCTTC. This encodes CASPGIEQFF.

This clone occurred once. This chain uses TRBV5-6 with TRBJ2-7; TRBD1 might be the D (5 bases). The CDR3 is 15 residues long. The ends were cut back, 4 bases at V and 5 bases at J, with 19 bases in the middle. In germline, CDR1 is SGHDT, CDR2 YYEEEE. CDR3 sequence: CASSLRQILRDEQYF. CDR3 DNA: TGTGCCAGCAGCCTACGACAGATCCTTCGGGACGAGCAGTACTTC.

The chain carries TRBV19 and TRBJ2-1, with 14 bases aligning to TRBD2. Germline V gene lookup returns CDR1 LNHDA and CDR2 SQIVND (reference sequence). Unmatched junction bases numbered 7, after V lost 5 bases and J lost 4 bases. The CDR3 sequence is 17 residues long. The CDR3 DNA reads TGTGCCAGTAGTCCATGGACTAGCGGGGGGCCTTACAATGAGCAGTTCTTC. Protein: CASSPWTSGGPYNEQFF.

V is TRBV11-3 and J is TRBJ2-2; D is possibly TRBD2 (6 bases). V was trimmed by 0 bases and J by 1 base, leaving 15 bases between them. Germline values: CDR1 SGHNT, CDR2 YENEEA. CDR3 length: 18 amino acids. CDR3 sequence: CASSLDNVGSENTGELFF. In nucleotides, the CDR3 is TGTGCCAGCAGCTTAGATAACGTCGGGAGCGAGAACACCGGGGAGCTGTTTTTT.

The chain is built from TRBV19 and TRBJ1-1; a possible D gene is TRBD1 (5 bases). V was clipped by 11 bases and J by 1 base, with 14 bases between them. The CDR3 covers 13 residues. Per the germline V gene, CDR1 is LNHDA and CDR2 is SQIVND (reference sequence). The CDR3 DNA follows: TGTGCCTCTCTTGGGGGGACGAACACTGAAGCTTTCTTT. Translated, it gives CASLGGTNTEAFF.

This clone was observed a single time. V is TRBV2 and J is TRBJ2-1; 7 nucleotides agree with TRBD2. The CDR3 length is 14 residues. Unmatched junction bases numbered 5, after V lost 6 bases and J lost 3 bases. CDR1 is SNHLY, CDR2 FYNNEI, per germline. The CDR3 is CASSRSGVYNEQFF. CDR3 bases: TGTGCCAGCAGCCGCAGCGGGGTCTACAATGAGCAGTTCTTC.

A remark on this clone: In the same sample, other DNA sequences code for this CDR3. The rearrangement links TRBV24-1 to TRBJ2-2; 8 bases are a match to TRBD1. V lost 4 bases, J lost 4 bases, and 1 base stayed unmatched. The germline V gene has CDR1 KGHDR and CDR2 SFDVKD. The CDR3 contains 14 residues. The CDR3, as DNA: TGTGCCACCAGTGAAACAGGGGGCACCGGGGAGCTGTTTTTT. The encoded protein is CATSETGGTGELFF.

Only one count was recorded for this clone. The gene calls are TRBV24-1 and TRBJ1-5; tentatively, D is TRBD1 (6 bases). The CDR3 has 12 residues. CDR1 KGHDR and CDR2 SFDVKD come from the germline V gene. The V and J ends lost 9 bases and 9 bases respectively, with 14 bases between them. The DNA for the CDR3 is TGTGCCACCGGACAGTTCGCGGGGCCCCAGCATTTT. It yields the protein CATGQFAGPQHF.

Comments on this clone: Other DNA sequences in this sample translate to the same CDR3. V usage is TRBV4-3 and J usage is TRBJ1-3; the D gene is possibly TRBD1 (6 bases). This CDR3 contains 15 residues. Germline CDR1 is LGHNA and CDR2 is YSLEER. Trimming removed 3 bases from V and 0 bases from J, with 9 bases in between. The CDR3 protein is CASSQDSSSGNTIYF. In DNA form, the CDR3 reads TGCGCCAGCAGCCAGGACAGCAGCTCTGGAAACACCATATATTTT.

Here the CDR3 DNA reads TGTGCCAGCACCCTAGGGGGTACCGGGGAGCTGTTTTTT. Protein sequence: CASTLGGTGELFF. The chain has TRBV5-4 and TRBJ2-2; possible D gene TRBD1, 6 bases. V was shortened by 6 bases and J by 5 bases, with 11 bases between the two germline ends. Germline CDR1 SGHNT, CDR2 YYREEE (reference sequence). The CDR3 contains 13 residues.

The chain employs TRBV5-4 and TRBJ2-3, with 9 bases matching TRBD2. This CDR3 has 15 residues. V was pared by 4 bases and J by 4 bases, with 7 bases of the junction left unmatched. Per germline, CDR1 SGHNT and CDR2 YYREEE (reference sequence). Written as DNA, the CDR3 is TGTGCCAGCAGCGGGGGTAGCGGGGGTGCAGATACGCAGTATTTT. Translated: CASSGGSGGADTQYF. Together with reference TRBV5-4 and TRBJ2-3, the CDR3 gives the full variable domain: ETGVTQSPTHLIKTRGQQVTLRCSSQSGHNTVSWYQQALGQGPQFIFQYYREEENGRGNFPPRFSGLQFPNYSSELNVNALELDDSALYLCASSGGSGGADTQYFGPGTRLTVL.

In this sample, this clone turned up once. This rearrangement joins TRBV4-2 to TRBJ2-2; the match to TRBD2 covers 7 bases. The CDR3 is 17 residues long. J was trimmed by 2 bases and V by 9 bases; bases with no gene match: 15. CDR1 is LGHNA and CDR2 is YNFKEQ in the germline V gene. The CDR3 nucleotides are TGTGCCAGTTACACGTCGTCGGGACTAATAAACACCGGGGAGCTGTTTTTT. Its translation: CASYTSSGLINTGELFF.

This clone was counted between two and nine times. The chain carries TRBV27 and TRBJ1-1, with D possibly matching TRBD1 (6 bases). The V gene's germline CDR1 is MNHEY and CDR2 SMNVEV (reference sequence). V lost 2 bases, J lost 0 bases, and 7 bases lay in between. This CDR3 comprises 14 residues. CDR3 DNA sequence: TGTGCCAGCAGTTTACAGGGGATGAACACTGAAGCTTTCTTT. Translating it yields CASSLQGMNTEAFF.

This rearrangement joins TRBV5-4 to TRBJ1-3; D ambiguous. The CDR3 sequence is 11 residues long. Looked up from germline, CDR1 is SGHNT and CDR2 is YYREEE (reference sequence). V gave up 3 bases and J gave up 7 bases, with 5 bases separating them. The CDR3: CASSSGNTIYF. The DNA of the CDR3 is TGTGCCAGCAGCTCCGGGAACACCATATATTTT.